The 8 T cell receptor beta chains below come from one sample, sequenced in a study of cytomegalovirus exposure and HLA in healthy donors. This PCR relied on a set of 60 Vbeta primers and 13 Jbeta primers. This table comes from immunoSEQ multiplex PCR, and its TCRdb copy is limited to in-frame clones, with some not included. Here the sample spans approximately 150,000 clones, about two thirds being singletons. Sequenced: PBMCs. The receptors come from a young woman in good health and CMV-seronegative.

The chain carries TRBV4-1 and TRBJ1-2, with 7 bases matching TRBD1. Germline lookup yields CDR1 MGHRA and CDR2 YSYEKL. Trimming took 4 bases from V and 7 from J; bases not matched to a gene: 6. The CDR3 consists of 13 residues. The CDR3 loop reads CASSPPGGSGYTF. In DNA form, the CDR3 reads TGCGCCAGCAGCCCCCCAGGGGGAAGTGGCTACACCTTC.

The CDR3 DNA is TGCGCCAGCAGTGTTGACAGGGGGTATGGCTACACCTTC. This gives the protein CASSVDRGYGYTF. This rearrangement joins TRBV10-2 to TRBJ1-2; 9 nucleotides align to TRBD1. Germline-derived CDR1 and CDR2 are WSHSY and SAAADI. The junction had 2 bases not matched to a gene; V was cut back by 4 bases and J by 5 bases. The CDR3 has 13 residues.

The chain is built from TRBV7-2 and TRBJ2-7; possibly TRBD1 for D (6 bases). The CDR3 runs 14 residues. Germline assignment: CDR1 SGHTA and CDR2 FQGNSA. Trimming removed 0 bases at V and 4 bases at J, with 10 bases between. The CDR3 DNA reads as TGTGCCAGCAGCTTAGCCTACAGGGATTACGAGCAGTACTTC. Translated, it gives CASSLAYRDYEQYF.

V usage is TRBV2 and J usage is TRBJ1-3; 7 bases agree with TRBD1. Trimming took 3 bases from V and 4 from J; bases not matched to a gene: 18. Germline CDR1 SNHLY, CDR2 FYNNEI. The CDR3 is 19 residues long. The CDR3 region is CASSEPVTGTAVGGNTIYF. Here the CDR3 DNA reads TGTGCCAGCAGTGAGCCTGTAACCGGGACAGCCGTTGGAGGAAACACCATATATTTT.

The sample holds one count of this clone. The J gene is TRBJ1-2, the V gene TRBV10-3, with 12 bases identical to TRBD1. This CDR3 comprises 17 residues. The germline V gene encodes CDR1 ENHRY and CDR2 SYGVKD. V lost 0 bases and J lost 7; bases outside the gene matches: 9. This CDR3 is CAISESTRGQGATGYTF. In DNA, the CDR3 is TGTGCCATCAGTGAGTCCACTAGGGGACAGGGGGCGACTGGCTACACCTTC.

This rearrangement joins TRBV5-4 to TRBJ2-7; possibly TRBD1 for D (5 bases). The CDR3 sequence is 14 residues long. V was shortened by 3 bases and J by 2 bases, with 12 bases between the two germline ends. Germline CDR1 is SGHNT and CDR2 is YYREEE (reference sequence). CDR3 nucleotides: TGTGCCAGCAGCTCCCCCGAGACAGCCTACGAGCAGTACGTC. Its protein is CASSSPETAYEQYV.

The chain links TRBV7-3 to TRBJ2-1; the match to TRBD2 covers 12 bases. The CDR3 extends over 15 amino acids. Per the germline V gene, CDR1 is SGHTA and CDR2 is FQGTGA. V shed 2 bases and J 9 bases; nucleotides not matched to a gene: 5. CDR3: CASSLASGGAGEQFF. The CDR3 nucleotides are TGTGCCAGCAGCTTAGCTAGCGGGGGGGCCGGTGAGCAGTTCTTC.

The CDR3 region has the DNA TGTGCCAGCAGCTCCCGTGGGAGAGGCTACACCTTC. Translation: CASSSRGRGYTF. This rearrangement joins TRBV11-2 to TRBJ1-2, with D unresolved. This CDR3 is 12 amino acids long. Germline CDR1 and CDR2: SGHAT and FQNNGV. The V gene lost 4 bases and the J gene lost 8 bases, with 11 bases spanning the gap.